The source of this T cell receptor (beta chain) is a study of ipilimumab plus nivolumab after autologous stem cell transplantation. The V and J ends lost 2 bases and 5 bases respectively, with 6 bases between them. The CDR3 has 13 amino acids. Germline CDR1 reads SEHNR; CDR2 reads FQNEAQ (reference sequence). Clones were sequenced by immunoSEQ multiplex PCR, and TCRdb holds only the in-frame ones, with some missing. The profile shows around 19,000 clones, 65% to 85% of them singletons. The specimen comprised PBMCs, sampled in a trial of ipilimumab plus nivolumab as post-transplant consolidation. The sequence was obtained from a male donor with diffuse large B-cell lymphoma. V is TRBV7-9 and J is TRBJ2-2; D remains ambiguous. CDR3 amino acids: CASSLSETGELFF. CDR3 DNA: TGTGCCAGCAGCTTAAGCGAAACCGGGGAGCTGTTTTTT.